These 22 T cell receptor beta chains came from one sample sequenced in a study of blood T cell repertoires in COVID-19. Libraries were prepared by immunoSEQ multiplex PCR; TCRdb keeps only in-frame clonotypes and omits some of them. The sample consists of some 490,000 clones, less than 90% of them appearing once. The material sequenced was PBMCs or T cells enriched from blood (not recorded which). The receptors were gathered from a woman between 55 and 75 years old who had recovered from COVID-19.

The rearrangement links TRBV2 to TRBJ1-2; D remains unclear. Trimming took 11 bases from V and 6 from J, leaving 16 bases between them. Germline values: CDR1 SNHLY, CDR2 FYNNEI. This CDR3 region has 12 residues. Here the CDR3 reads CAGRLAGDGYTF. The CDR3 nucleotides are TGTGCCGGAAGATTGGCGGGAGATGGCTACACCTTC. The full variable domain, with the rest looked up from reference TRBV2 and TRBJ1-2, is EPEVTQTPSHQVTQMGQEVILRCVPISNHLYFYWYRQILGQKVEFLVSFYNNEISEKSEIFDDQFSVERPDGSNFTLKIRSTKLEDSAMYFCAGRLAGDGYTFGSGTRLTVV.

This chain links TRBV2 with TRBJ1-2; TRBD1 is a possible D gene (6 bases). The CDR3 length is 14 residues. The V gene's germline CDR1 is SNHLY and CDR2 FYNNEI. V lost 5 bases and J lost 4, with 14 bases in between. The CDR3 spells CASSTRQESYGYTF. The DNA of the CDR3 is TGTGCCAGCAGTACCAGACAGGAGAGCTATGGCTACACCTTC.

V usage is TRBV9 and J usage is TRBJ2-3, with 12 bases identical to TRBD2. Losses at the gene ends were 0 bases for V and 5 bases for J; bases not matched to a gene: 4. Per germline, CDR1 SGDLS and CDR2 YYNGEE. This CDR3 comprises 16 residues. As DNA, the CDR3 is TGTGCCAGCAGCGTAGCTAGCGGGGGGGCGGAAGATACGCAGTATTTT. Encoded protein: CASSVASGGAEDTQYF.

The chain employs TRBV5-1 and TRBJ2-7; 7 positions match TRBD1. Germline lookup yields CDR1 SGHRS and CDR2 YFSETQ. This CDR3 contains 14 residues. V shed 4 bases and J 0 bases; nucleotides not matched to a gene: 4. The CDR3 spells CASSTQGPSYEQYF. The CDR3, as DNA: TGCGCCAGCAGCACACAGGGGCCCTCCTACGAGCAGTACTTC.

The chain links TRBV30 to TRBJ2-7; perhaps TRBD2 as D (7 bases). The CDR3 sequence is 16 residues long. V lost 2 bases and J lost 0, with 17 bases in between. Per the germline V gene, CDR1 is GTSNPN and CDR2 is SVGIG (reference sequence). Here the CDR3 DNA reads TGTGCCTGGAGTCCAGGAGGGGGGGGTTTCTCCTACGAGCAGTACGTC. Translated: CAWSPGGGGFSYEQYV.

The V call is TRBV19, the J call TRBJ2-7; D might be TRBD1 (5 bases). CDR3 length: 13 residues. The germline CDR1 and CDR2 sequences are LNHDA and SQIVND (reference sequence). Deletions cut 6 bases from V and 5 bases from J, with 14 bases between. The CDR3 sequence is CASSLLGADEQYF. The CDR3 DNA reads as TGTGCCAGTAGCCTCTTAGGGGCAGACGAGCAGTACTTC.

The chain employs TRBV28 and TRBJ1-4; no clear D gene. Trimming stripped 6 bases from V and 5 bases from J, with 4 bases between. CDR1 and CDR2 from the germline V gene are MDHEN and SYDVKM. This CDR3 contains 11 residues. In DNA form, the CDR3 reads TGTGCCAGCAGCAGGAATGAAAAACTGTTTTTT. It encodes CASSRNEKLFF.

The J gene is TRBJ2-3, the V gene TRBV5-4, with 16 bases that match TRBD2. This CDR3 comprises 17 residues. The germline gives CDR1 SGHNT, CDR2 YYREEE (reference sequence). The ends lost 1 base at V and 6 bases at J; junction bases unmatched: 5. The CDR3 DNA reads as TGTGCCAGCAGCTTGCCGGGACTAGCGGGGGGGCTCGATACGCAGTATTTT. This gives the protein CASSLPGLAGGLDTQYF.

The chain links TRBV7-9 to TRBJ1-5; TRBD1 might be the D (6 bases). The germline V gene encodes CDR1 SEHNR and CDR2 FQNEAQ (reference sequence). V lost 4 bases, J lost 3 bases, and 19 bases lay in between. The CDR3 has 17 residues. The CDR3 DNA reads TGTGCCAGCAGCTCCGTTCCCGAAGACAGGCTCAATCAGCCCCAGCATTTT. Its protein product is CASSSVPEDRLNQPQHF.

The chain carries TRBV4-2 and TRBJ1-1, with 8 positions matching TRBD1. Trimming cost V 8 bases and J 10 bases; bases outside gene matches: 6. CDR1 and CDR2 (germline): LGHNA, YNFKEQ. This CDR3 contains 11 residues. Here the CDR3 DNA reads TGTGCCAGCGGCCCGACAGGGGCAGCTTTCTTT. Protein sequence: CASGPTGAAFF.

The V and J genes are TRBV15 and TRBJ2-3; the D gene is possibly TRBD2 (5 bases). The germline V gene encodes CDR1 LNHNV and CDR2 YYDKDF (reference sequence). The CDR3 has 15 amino acids. The V and J ends lost 1 base and 5 bases respectively, with 13 bases between them. CDR3 in DNA: TGTGCCACCAGCAGAGTGAGGACTCCTGAAGATACGCAGTATTTT. Its protein is CATSRVRTPEDTQYF.

V gene TRBV21-1 combines with J gene TRBJ1-5. TRBV21-1 corresponds to a pseudogene. There are 14 residues in the CDR3. In DNA, the CDR3 is TGTGCCAGCTATTCCCTGAGGGGCAATCAGCCCCAGCATTTT. Protein sequence: CASYSLRGNQPQHF.

The genes are TRBV14 and TRBJ1-4, with D maybe TRBD1 (5 bases). V was clipped by 1 base and J by 6 bases, with 12 bases between them. Per germline, CDR1 SGHDN and CDR2 FVKESK. This CDR3 contains 15 residues. CDR3 sequence reads: CASSQAAWGDEKLFF. DNA for the CDR3: TGTGCCAGCAGCCAAGCCGCTTGGGGGGATGAAAAACTGTTTTTT.

The J gene is TRBJ2-3, the V gene TRBV11-2, with D possibly matching TRBD2 (6 bases). The CDR3 covers 13 residues. Germline assignment: CDR1 SGHAT and CDR2 FQNNGV. Trimming stripped 6 bases from V and 9 bases from J, with 16 bases between. The CDR3 nucleotides are TGTGCCAGCAGTTCCCCGCGGGGTCTCACGCAGTATTTT. Amino acids: CASSSPRGLTQYF.

The chain employs TRBV6-5 and TRBJ1-3; 7 positions agree with TRBD1. Germline assignment: CDR1 MNHEY and CDR2 SVGAGI. The CDR3 is 15 residues long. Trimming at V came to 8 bases and at J to 0 bases, leaving 7 bases not matched to a gene. The CDR3 DNA reads as TGTGCCAGCGGATGGGACAGAGCCTCTGGAAACACCATATATTTT. Translating gives CASGWDRASGNTIYF.

This rearrangement joins TRBV5-1 to TRBJ2-1; 8 bases are shared with TRBD2. The CDR3 contains 15 residues. Unmatched junction bases numbered 16, after V lost 7 bases and J lost 10 bases. The V gene's germline CDR1 is SGHRS and CDR2 YFSETQ. DNA of the CDR3: TGCGCCAGCTCACCCTCGGGGGGGACCCAGGTAGAGCAGTTCTTC. It encodes CASSPSGGTQVEQFF.

This chain connects TRBV6-5 to TRBJ1-4, with unresolved D. The CDR3 runs 13 residues. V lost 8 bases and J lost 2, with 9 bases in between. Germline V lookup: CDR1 MNHEY, CDR2 SVGAGI. CDR3 bases: TGTGCCAGCCAGGCGGGTACTAATGAAAAACTGTTTTTT. It codes for CASQAGTNEKLFF.

The chain has TRBV10-2 and TRBJ2-1; maybe TRBD1 (5 bases). The germline V gene has CDR1 WSHSY and CDR2 SAAADI. The CDR3 consists of 13 residues. The ends were cut back, 7 bases at V and 0 bases at J, with 7 bases in the middle. The CDR3 DNA follows: TGCGCCAGCACCGACAGCTCCTACAATGAGCAGTTCTTC. Translation gives CASTDSSYNEQFF.

V and J are TRBV19 and TRBJ1-5, with TRBD1 matching over 12 bases. The CDR3 runs to 14 residues. Trimming removed 4 bases from V and 9 bases from J; junction bases left unmatched: 4. Looked up from germline, CDR1 is LNHDA and CDR2 is SQIVND (reference sequence). The CDR3 DNA follows: TGTGCCAGTAGTACGGGACAGGGGGCGCGGCCCCAGCATTTT. As protein: CASSTGQGARPQHF.

V and J are TRBV9 and TRBJ2-1; 12 bases map to TRBD2. V dropped 0 bases and J dropped 9; count of bases not matched to a gene: 7. The CDR3 consists of 16 residues. Germline lookup yields CDR1 SGDLS and CDR2 YYNGEE. The CDR3 region is CASSVDPSGGAGEQFF. In DNA form, the CDR3 reads TGTGCCAGCAGCGTAGATCCTAGCGGGGGGGCAGGTGAGCAGTTCTTC.

The chain couples TRBV20-1 to TRBJ2-7; TRBD2 matches at 8 bases. Germline V lookup: CDR1 DFQATT, CDR2 SNEGSKA (reference sequence). This CDR3 spans 11 amino acids. With V trimmed by 2 bases and J by 7 bases, 1 base remained unmatched. The CDR3 DNA is TGCAGTGCTAGACTAGCGGGTGAGCAGTACGTC. This sequence encodes CSARLAGEQYV.

This chain joins TRBV11-2 and TRBJ2-3; D is unclear. Germline V gives CDR1 SGHAT, CDR2 FQNNGV. V was cut by 1 base and J by 2 bases, with 10 bases left in between. CDR3 length equals 15 residues. CDR3: CASSLVYSVTDTQYF. CDR3 nucleotides: TGTGCCAGCAGCTTAGTCTACTCTGTCACAGATACGCAGTATTTT.